Below, 27 T cell receptor beta chains from the same sample are listed, as sequenced in a study of T cell responses to AZD1222 COVID-19 vaccine. TCRdb's copy holds only in-frame clones and misses some; the assay was immunoSEQ multiplex PCR. The table lists approximately 92,000 clones, roughly nine tenths of them singletons. The sequenced sample was peripheral blood, obtained on day 0 of AZD1222 vaccination. The source of these receptors is an adult in good health.

In this sample, this clone turned up once. The chain combines TRBV5-1 with TRBJ2-3; tentative D call: TRBD2 (5 bases). Germline assignment: CDR1 SGHRS and CDR2 YFSETQ. CDR3 length equals 13 residues. Between the trimmed V and J ends, which lost 4 bases and 5 bases, there was a span of 11 bases. The CDR3 protein is CASSERREDTQYF. Here the CDR3 DNA reads TGCGCCAGCAGCGAGAGACGGGAAGATACGCAGTATTTT.

A word on this clone: Germline is not matched at one junction end, which may reflect a read error. The CDR3 region is CSVQDRSYEQYF. CDR3 DNA: TGCAGCGTTCAAGACAGGAGCTACGAGCAGTACTTC. This sequence joins TRBV29-1 and TRBJ2-7, with a possible D match to TRBD1 (6 bases). The CDR3 has 12 amino acids. Germline CDR1 SQVTM, CDR2 ANQGSEA.

CDR3 sequence: CASSFSRDTEAFF. The CDR3 bases are TGTGCCAGCAGCTTTTCCCGGGACACTGAAGCTTTCTTT. This chain connects TRBV11-3 to TRBJ1-1, with D unresolved. V dropped 3 bases and J dropped 3 bases, with 8 bases sitting between them. Per germline, CDR1 SGHNT and CDR2 YENEEA. This CDR3 has 13 residues.

The CDR3: CASSGTGVETQYF. The CDR3 DNA reads TGTGCCAGCAGCGGGACAGGGGTCGAGACCCAGTACTTC. The J gene is TRBJ2-5, the V gene TRBV2, with 10 bases identical to TRBD1. Germline CDR1 reads SNHLY; CDR2 reads FYNNEI. CDR3 size: 13 residues. After removal of 6 bases from V and 5 bases from J, the junction contained 3 bases not matched to a gene.

The chain recombines TRBV7-9 with TRBJ1-4; 9 bases match TRBD1. Germline assignment: CDR1 SEHNR and CDR2 FQNEAQ (reference sequence). With V trimmed by 4 bases and J by 5 bases, 2 bases remained unmatched. The CDR3 length is 14 residues. CDR3 nucleotides: TGTGCCAGCAGCTCGACAGGGGGGAATGAAAAACTGTTTTTT. Translating gives CASSSTGGNEKLFF.

This clone has a single count. The chain has TRBV6-1 and TRBJ1-3; D is undetermined. Trimming removed 2 bases from V and 0 bases from J, with 8 bases in between. The CDR3 totals 15 residues. Per germline, CDR1 MNHNS and CDR2 SASEGT. This CDR3 is CASSERLYSGNTIYF. The CDR3 region has the DNA TGTGCCAGCAGTGAAAGACTCTACTCTGGAAACACCATATATTTT.

DNA for the CDR3: TGTGCCAGTAGCTTGGGGGGGTCGTACAATGAGCAGTTCTTC. Its protein is CASSLGGSYNEQFF. The rearrangement links TRBV19 to TRBJ2-1; 7 bases agree with TRBD2. V lost 6 bases, J lost 4 bases, and 6 bases stayed unmatched. In germline, CDR1 is LNHDA, CDR2 SQIVND (reference sequence). The CDR3 runs to 14 residues.

V gene TRBV11-3 combines with J gene TRBJ1-3; no reliable D call. CDR1 is SGHNT, CDR2 YENEEA, per germline. V shed 5 bases and J shed 2 bases, with 13 bases lying between them. CDR3 length equals 15 residues. CDR3 residues: CASSPTAGTGNTIYF. The CDR3 DNA reads TGTGCCAGCAGCCCAACAGCAGGCACTGGAAACACCATATATTTT.

J is TRBJ1-3 and V is TRBV2; the match to TRBD1 covers 7 bases. CDR1 and CDR2 from the germline V gene are SNHLY and FYNNEI. The CDR3 extends over 15 amino acids. V lost 4 bases, J lost 4 bases, and 7 bases stayed unmatched. CDR3 loop: CASSGNDRVGNTIYF. The CDR3 DNA follows: TGTGCCAGCAGTGGAAACGACAGGGTCGGAAACACCATATATTTT. Full variable domain (rest looked up from reference TRBV2 and TRBJ1-3): EPEVTQTPSHQVTQMGQEVILRCVPISNHLYFYWYRQILGQKVEFLVSFYNNEISEKSEIFDDQFSVERPDGSNFTLKIRSTKLEDSAMYFCASSGNDRVGNTIYFGEGSWLTVV.

This clone was observed a handful of times. The rearrangement links TRBV21-1 to TRBJ2-7; the table's D call, TRBD2, has no DNA check behind it. TRBV21-1 is a known pseudogene. This CDR3 has 17 residues. CDR3 DNA: TGTGCCAGCAGCCCGGCGGGGGGGACTAGCGAGCCCTACGAGCAGTACTTC. Translating gives CASSPAGGTSEPYEQYF.

The genes are TRBV24-1 and TRBJ1-1, with a weak D call TRBD1 (6 bases). Trimming pared 3 bases from V and 8 bases from J, leaving 15 bases between. The CDR3 extends over 14 amino acids. CDR1 and CDR2 (germline): KGHDR, SFDVKD. CDR3 region: CATSDINRVDEAFF. In DNA form, the CDR3 reads TGTGCCACCAGTGATATTAACAGGGTCGACGAAGCTTTCTTT.

The chain's CDR3 is CASSHLSGTSYGYTF. The CDR3, as DNA: TGCGCCAGCAGCCACTTATCCGGGACTTCTTATGGCTACACCTTC. V and J are TRBV4-1 and TRBJ1-2; possible D gene TRBD1, 5 bases. The CDR3 spans 15 residues. The germline CDR1 and CDR2 sequences are MGHRA and YSYEKL. Trimming cost V 3 bases and J 5 bases, with 16 bases left between them.

The rearrangement links TRBV5-1 to TRBJ2-7, with D possibly matching TRBD1 (6 bases). This CDR3 comprises 14 residues. Germline V gene data show CDR1 as SGHRS and CDR2 as YFSETQ. The V end lost 7 bases, the J end lost 5 bases, and 19 bases lay between the germline ends. The CDR3 DNA reads TGCGCCAGCGGATATCAGGGGTCCCTCGACGAGCAGTACTTC. Translating gives CASGYQGSLDEQYF. The variable domain in full, with the rest retrieved from reference TRBV5-1 and TRBJ2-7, is KAGVTQTPRYLIKTRGQQVTLSCSPISGHRSVSWYQQTPGQGLQFLFEYFSETQRNKGNFPGRFSGRQFSNSRSEMNVSTLELGDSALYLCASGYQGSLDEQYFGPGTRLTVT.

The chain combines TRBV2 with TRBJ2-5; tentative D call: TRBD1 (6 bases). The V end was cut by 5 bases, the J end by 0 bases, with 13 bases between. The CDR3 runs 15 residues. Per germline, CDR1 SNHLY and CDR2 FYNNEI. This chain's CDR3 is CASSFQGLYQETQYF. The CDR3 region has the DNA TGTGCCAGCAGTTTCCAGGGGCTGTACCAAGAGACCCAGTACTTC.

V usage is TRBV29-1 and J usage is TRBJ2-7; TRBD2 matches 7 bases. The J segment lost 2 bases and the V segment lost 6 bases, leaving 13 bases of the junction unmatched. CDR1 and CDR2 (germline): SQVTM, ANQGSEA. The CDR3 spans 15 residues. The CDR3 protein is CSVKHGTTATYEQYF. In DNA, the CDR3 is TGCAGCGTAAAACACGGGACTACAGCTACCTACGAGCAGTACTTC.

The chain uses TRBV3-1 (or the pseudogene TRBV3-2) and TRBJ2-5; D remains unclear. CDR1 and CDR2 (germline): LGHDT, YNNKEL (reference sequence). Between the trimmed V and J ends, which lost 1 base and 2 bases, there was a span of 5 bases. The CDR3 sequence is 13 residues long. As DNA, the CDR3 is TGTGCCAGCAGCCAAGCTGGTCAAGAGACCCAGTACTTC. This codes for CASSQAGQETQYF.

The chain combines TRBV9 with TRBJ2-7; D is unresolved. The germline gives CDR1 SGDLS, CDR2 YYNGEE. There are 15 residues in the CDR3. The V gene lost 0 bases and the J gene lost 0 bases, with 10 bases spanning the gap. This chain's CDR3 is CASSVAARGSYEQYF. Here the CDR3 DNA reads TGTGCCAGCAGCGTAGCGGCTCGCGGCTCCTACGAGCAGTACTTC.

The chain joins TRBV18 to TRBJ1-1; 7 bases map to TRBD1. V was clipped by 3 bases and J by 3 bases; unmatched bases: 7. The CDR3 contains 15 residues. Germline CDR1 is KGHSH and CDR2 is LQKENI. For the CDR3, the DNA is TGTGCCAGCTCACCCGAGAGGGGGCGGGACACTGAAGCTTTCTTT. This gives the protein CASSPERGRDTEAFF.

The genes are TRBV4-2 and TRBJ1-2; D gene unclear. CDR1 is LGHNA and CDR2 is YNFKEQ in the germline V gene. Trimming cost V 0 bases and J 2 bases, with 7 bases left between them. The CDR3 sequence is 14 residues long. The CDR3 DNA reads TGTGCCAGCAGCCAAGATAGGAACAACTATGGCTACACCTTC. Its translation is CASSQDRNNYGYTF.

This clone was recorded a few times. This chain uses TRBV24-1 with TRBJ2-2; maybe TRBD2 (5 bases). Germline CDR1 reads KGHDR; CDR2 reads SFDVKD. The CDR3 totals 15 residues. Trimming took off 3 bases at V and 6 bases at J, with 13 bases between the two ends. This chain's CDR3 is CATSDSGRGSGELFF. The DNA for the CDR3 is TGTGCCACCAGTGATAGCGGACGCGGGTCCGGGGAGCTGTTTTTT.

This sequence joins TRBV28 and TRBJ2-4; 16 bases fit TRBD2. J gave up 8 bases and V 6 bases, and 16 bases lay outside the gene matches. Looked up from germline, CDR1 is MDHEN and CDR2 is SYDVKM. The CDR3 is 19 residues long. The CDR3 sequence is CASSLPMGLAGGPWDIQYF. Here the CDR3 DNA reads TGTGCCAGCAGCCTCCCTATGGGACTAGCGGGAGGGCCATGGGACATTCAGTACTTC.

This sequence joins TRBV6-4 and TRBJ2-2, with D possibly being TRBD2 (6 bases). CDR3 length equals 14 residues. The germline CDR1 and CDR2 sequences are MRHNA and SNTAGT. The V end was cut by 6 bases, the J end by 5 bases, with 13 bases between. The CDR3 sequence is CASSPGVWTGELFF. In DNA, the CDR3 is TGTGCCAGCAGCCCGGGGGTGTGGACCGGGGAGCTGTTTTTT.

The chain combines TRBV25-1 with TRBJ2-1; D not certain. The CDR3 consists of 14 residues. V lost 4 bases and J lost 8, with 15 bases in between. Looked up from germline, CDR1 is MGHDK and CDR2 is SYGVNS. CDR3 residues: CASSVSGDAHEQFF. The CDR3 DNA follows: TGTGCCAGCAGTGTTTCCGGAGACGCACATGAGCAGTTCTTC.

In nucleotides, the CDR3 is TGTGCCAGCAGCTTGGTTGGTGAAGATACGCAGTATTTT. Translating it yields CASSLVGEDTQYF. The J gene is TRBJ2-3, the V gene TRBV5-4; the D is unclear. Germline values: CDR1 SGHNT, CDR2 YYREEE (reference sequence). Between the trimmed V and J ends, which lost 0 bases and 5 bases, there was a span of 7 bases. This CDR3 spans 13 amino acids.

This clone was detected only a few times. The CDR3 sequence: CASRAGRSSTEAFF. DNA for the CDR3: TGCGCCAGCAGGGCAGGGAGGTCCAGCACTGAAGCTTTCTTT. The gene calls are TRBV10-1 and TRBJ1-1, with D maybe TRBD1 (5 bases). Trimming removed 6 bases at V and 4 bases at J, with 15 bases between. This CDR3 is built from 14 residues. Germline V gene data show CDR1 as WNHNN and CDR2 as SYGVQD (reference sequence).

The chain carries TRBV13 and TRBJ2-6, with D uncertain. The CDR3 totals 14 residues. V was pared by 5 bases and J by 0 bases, with 5 bases between. From germline, CDR1 is PRHDT and CDR2 FYEKMQ (reference sequence). The CDR3 loop reads CASSLRSGANVLTF. The CDR3 nucleotides are TGTGCCAGCAGCCTGCGCTCTGGGGCCAACGTCCTGACTTTC.

This chain uses TRBV9 with TRBJ1-1; TRBD1 is a possible D gene (5 bases). Looked up from germline, CDR1 is SGDLS and CDR2 is YYNGEE. Trimming stripped 4 bases from V and 0 bases from J, with 7 bases between. The CDR3 consists of 13 residues. The CDR3 reads CASSRGVNTEAFF. The CDR3 coding sequence is TGTGCCAGCAGCCGGGGCGTGAACACTGAAGCTTTCTTT. The entire variable domain, with the rest obtained from reference TRBV9 and TRBJ1-1, is as follows: DSGVTQTPKHLITATGQRVTLRCSPRSGDLSVYWYQQSLDQGLQFLIQYYNGEERAKGNILERFSAQQFPDLHSELNLSSLELGDSALYFCASSRGVNTEAFFGQGTRLTVV.